A single sample gave rise to the 19 T cell receptor beta chains below, sequenced in a study of OX40 agonist ivuxolimab in advanced cancers. The protocol used for the library was the immunoSEQ multiplex PCR assay. TCRdb mirrors the immuneACCESS table, restricted to in-frame sequences. Some clones are absent from its copies; in checked studies, under half trace to an unresolved V gene, and the reason for the others is unknown. This sample is represented by 65,000 to 80,000 clones; about 91% of them were singletons. Clones ranked in the top ten supply approximately 14% of the sample. This sample comprised CD4+ or CD8+ T cells sorted from blood, obtained in a trial of the OX40 agonist ivuxolimab. These receptors all stem from an adult with an advanced solid tumor such as melanoma, head and neck, liver or kidney cancer.

In this sample, this clone turned up once. The chain uses TRBV6-1 and TRBJ2-2; weak D call: TRBD2 (6 bases). There are 11 residues in the CDR3. Between the trimmed V and J ends, which lost 4 bases and 16 bases, there was a span of 13 bases. Per germline, CDR1 MNHNS and CDR2 SASEGT. Here the CDR3 reads CASSGGTSKFF. In DNA, the CDR3 is TGTGCCAGCAGTGGCGGGACCAGCAAGTTTTTT.

The chain has TRBV11-2 and TRBJ1-1; D unresolved. The V end was cut by 3 bases, the J end by 1 base, with 12 bases between. Looked up from germline, CDR1 is SGHAT and CDR2 is FQNNGV. The CDR3 runs to 15 residues. CDR3 region: CASSFADGSNTEAFF. The CDR3 DNA is TGTGCCAGCAGCTTCGCCGACGGCTCGAACACTGAAGCTTTCTTT.

This chain connects TRBV10-3 to TRBJ2-3; tentatively, D is TRBD1 or TRBD2 (5 bases each). The CDR3 has 15 residues. Germline assignment: CDR1 ENHRY and CDR2 SYGVKD. The V gene lost 2 bases and the J gene lost 2 bases, with 11 bases spanning the gap. CDR3 amino acids: CAISEGGINTDTQYF. Here the CDR3 DNA reads TGTGCCATCAGTGAGGGGGGAATCAACACAGATACGCAGTATTTT.

This clone has only a few counts. CDR3 DNA: TGTGCCAGCAGCGTAGTTGAGGGGGGGCCGAGGGCTGAAGCTTTCTTT. This sequence encodes CASSVVEGGPRAEAFF. The chain couples TRBV9 to TRBJ1-1; a weak D match, TRBD1 (6 bases). Per the germline V gene, CDR1 is SGDLS and CDR2 is YYNGEE. Trimming took 0 bases from V and 6 from J, leaving 18 bases between them. The length of the CDR3 is 16 residues. Supplemented by reference TRBV9 and TRBJ1-1, the full variable domain reads DSGVTQTPKHLITATGQRVTLRCSPRSGDLSVYWYQQSLDQGLQFLIQYYNGEERAKGNILERFSAQQFPDLHSELNLSSLELGDSALYFCASSVVEGGPRAEAFFGQGTRLTVV.

The rearrangement uses TRBV27 and TRBJ1-5; D might be TRBD1 (5 bases). This CDR3 spans 15 amino acids. Germline V gene lookup returns CDR1 MNHEY and CDR2 SMNVEV (reference sequence). Between the trimmed V and J ends, which lost 2 bases and 2 bases, there was a span of 10 bases. Here the CDR3 reads CASSLGQGGNQPQHF. The CDR3 region has the DNA TGTGCCAGCAGTTTAGGTCAGGGAGGCAATCAGCCCCAGCATTTT.

This rearrangement joins TRBV27 to TRBJ1-5; D is ambiguous. This CDR3 region has 13 residues. Germline V gives CDR1 MNHEY, CDR2 SMNVEV (reference sequence). V gave up 1 base and J gave up 0 bases, with 1 base separating them. The CDR3 spells CASSLFSNQPQHF. DNA for the CDR3: TGTGCCAGCAGTTTATTTAGCAATCAGCCCCAGCATTTT.

This sequence joins TRBV7-3 and TRBJ1-2, with D unclear. The germline CDR1 and CDR2 sequences are SGHTA and FQGTGA. This CDR3 contains 13 residues. V was cut by 1 base and J by 0 bases, with 3 bases left in between. The CDR3 DNA is TGTGCCAGCAGCTTAAATTCTAACTATGGCTACACCTTC. It codes for CASSLNSNYGYTF.

The chain links TRBV30 to TRBJ2-4; the D gene is possibly TRBD2 (6 bases). The CDR3 is 16 amino acids. Germline V lookup: CDR1 GTSNPN, CDR2 SVGIG (reference sequence). The ends were cut back, 2 bases at V and 1 base at J, with 15 bases in the middle. CDR3 protein: CAWSTGRGGAKNIQYF. The DNA of the CDR3 is TGTGCCTGGAGTACGGGCCGTGGAGGGGCCAAAAACATTCAGTACTTC.

The CDR3 loop reads CASSLFVTGTEAFF. The CDR3 nucleotides read TGTGCCAGCAGCTTATTCGTTACCGGAACTGAAGCTTTCTTT. The gene calls are TRBV5-8 and TRBJ1-1; D uncertain. Per the germline V gene, CDR1 is SGHTS and CDR2 is YDEGEE. The CDR3 is 14 amino acids. The V end lost 2 bases, the J end lost 5 bases, and 13 bases lay between the germline ends.

J is TRBJ2-5 and V is TRBV7-9; 7 bases agree with TRBD2. The length of the CDR3 is 16 residues. The V gene's germline CDR1 is SEHNR and CDR2 FQNEAQ (reference sequence). V lost 5 bases and J lost 7; bases outside the gene matches: 16. The CDR3 bases are TGTGCCAGCAGCCCCCGGGAGATAGCGGGCCAGTGGACCCAGTACTTC. This translates into CASSPREIAGQWTQYF. Complete variable domain (other parts from reference TRBV7-9 and TRBJ2-5): DTGVSQNPRHKITKRGQNVTFRCDPISEHNRLYWYRQTLGQGPEFLTYFQNEAQLEKSRLLSDRFSAERPKGSFSTLEIQRTEQGDSAMYLCASSPREIAGQWTQYFGPGTRLLVL.

V gene TRBV9 combines with J gene TRBJ2-3; D tentatively reads TRBD1 or TRBD2 (6 bases each). V was pared by 6 bases and J by 0 bases, with 14 bases between. Per germline, CDR1 SGDLS and CDR2 YYNGEE. The CDR3 totals 15 residues. This CDR3 is CASNSGQSSTDTQYF. CDR3 coding DNA: TGTGCCAGCAATAGCGGACAGTCTAGCACAGATACGCAGTATTTT.

This clone was counted once. The chain links TRBV9 to TRBJ2-2; TRBD1 matches at 10 bases. Germline V gives CDR1 SGDLS, CDR2 YYNGEE. V lost 2 bases to trimming and J lost 3 bases; unmatched junction nucleotides: 10. This CDR3 spans 18 amino acids. CDR3 DNA: TGTGCCAGCAGCGTTTCACTGGACAGGGGGACGGACACCGGGGAGCTGTTTTTT. It yields the protein CASSVSLDRGTDTGELFF.

The CDR3 sequence is CASSSTGVTLEKLFF. The CDR3 DNA follows: TGTGCCAGCAGCTCGACAGGCGTAACCCTTGAAAAACTGTTTTTT. The rearrangement joins TRBV5-6 to TRBJ1-4; weak D call: TRBD1 (6 bases). This CDR3 contains 15 residues. Germline V gene data show CDR1 as SGHDT and CDR2 as YYEEEE. V shed 3 bases and J shed 7 bases, with 16 bases lying between them.

V is TRBV7-9 and J is TRBJ2-5; 7 positions match TRBD1. CDR1 and CDR2 from the germline V gene are SEHNR and FQNEAQ (reference sequence). The CDR3 covers 15 residues. The ends lost 5 bases at V and 2 bases at J; junction bases unmatched: 8. CDR3 loop: CASSNEGQLQETQYF. CDR3 DNA sequence: TGTGCCAGCAGCAATGAGGGACAGCTACAAGAGACCCAGTACTTC.

This clone was seen just once. The CDR3 spells CASSPLSSGDTDTQYF. CDR3 DNA: TGTGCCAGCAGTCCGCTGAGTAGCGGAGACACAGATACGCAGTATTTT. V is TRBV28 and J is TRBJ2-3; D might be TRBD2 (6 bases). Trimming took off 5 bases at V and 2 bases at J, with 17 bases between the two ends. CDR1 and CDR2 (germline): MDHEN, SYDVKM. This CDR3 comprises 16 residues.

The chain is built from TRBV6-5 and TRBJ2-1; the match to TRBD2 covers 10 bases. CDR1 MNHEY and CDR2 SVGAGI come from the germline V gene. Trimming removed 8 bases from V and 4 bases from J; junction bases left unmatched: 8. CDR3 size: 15 residues. This CDR3 is CASGNPAGGYNEQFF. In DNA, the CDR3 is TGTGCCAGCGGAAATCCAGCGGGAGGGTACAATGAGCAGTTCTTC.

The rearrangement links TRBV5-5 to TRBJ1-3; D uncertain. Germline V lookup: CDR1 SGHKS, CDR2 YYEKEE (reference sequence). The CDR3 consists of 11 residues. The ends were cut back, 4 bases at V and 4 bases at J, with 3 bases in the middle. This CDR3 is CASSTGNTIYF. The CDR3 nucleotides are TGTGCCAGCAGCACGGGAAACACCATATATTTT.

The chain recombines TRBV29-1 with TRBJ2-7; D not certain. The CDR3 covers 12 residues. V gave up 3 bases and J gave up 1 base, with 7 bases separating them. Germline CDR1 SQVTM, CDR2 ANQGSEA. For the CDR3, the DNA is TGCAGCGTTGAGGCGGCGTCCTACGAGCAGTACTTC. It yields the protein CSVEAASYEQYF.

This clone was detected once. This chain joins TRBV28 and TRBJ2-2, with 14 bases fitting TRBD2. V lost 2 bases to trimming and J lost 3 bases; unmatched junction nucleotides: 11. This CDR3 is built from 20 residues. Per the germline V gene, CDR1 is MDHEN and CDR2 is SYDVKM. DNA of the CDR3: TGTGCCAGCAGTTTAGAGGGTGGGACTAGCGGGAGAAGTGACACCGGGGAGCTGTTTTTT. As protein: CASSLEGGTSGRSDTGELFF.